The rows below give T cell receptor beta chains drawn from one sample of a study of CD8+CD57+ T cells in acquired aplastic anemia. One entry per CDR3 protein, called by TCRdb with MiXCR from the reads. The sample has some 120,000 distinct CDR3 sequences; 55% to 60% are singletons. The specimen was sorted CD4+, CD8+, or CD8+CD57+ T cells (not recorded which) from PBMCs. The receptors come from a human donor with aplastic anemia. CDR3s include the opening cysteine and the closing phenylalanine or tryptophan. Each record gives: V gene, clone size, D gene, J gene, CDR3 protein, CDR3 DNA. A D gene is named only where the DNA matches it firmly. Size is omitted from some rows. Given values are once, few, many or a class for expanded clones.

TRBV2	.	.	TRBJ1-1	CASLGQIRPEAFF	TGTGCCAGCCTCGGACAAATCCGTCCTGAAGCTTTCTTT
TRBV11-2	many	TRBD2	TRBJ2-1	CASSHTSGSSYNEQFF	TGTGCCAGCAGCCATACTAGCGGGAGCTCCTACAATGAGCAGTTCTTC
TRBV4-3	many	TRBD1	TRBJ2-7	CASSQGSIGTGIYEQYF	TGCGCCAGCAGCCAAGGATCAATCGGGACAGGAATATACGAGCAGTACTTC
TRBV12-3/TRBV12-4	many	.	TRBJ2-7	CASSLAGISYEQYF	TGTGCCAGCAGTTTAGCTGGGATTTCCTACGAGCAGTACTTC
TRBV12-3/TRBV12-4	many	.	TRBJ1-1	CASGQSSVTEAFF	TGTGCCAGCGGTCAGTCCTCGGTCACTGAAGCTTTCTTT
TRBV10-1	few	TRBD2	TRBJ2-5	CASRGLAGGRETQYF	TGCGCCAGCAGGGGACTAGCGGGGGGGCGTGAGACCCAGTACTTC
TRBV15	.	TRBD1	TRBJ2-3	CATTSGTGVEDTQYF	TGTGCCACCACTTCCGGGACAGGGGTGGAAGATACGCAGTATTTT
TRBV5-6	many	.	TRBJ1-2	CASSQPNGIYGYTF	TGTGCCAGCAGCCAACCCAACGGAATCTATGGCTACACCTTC
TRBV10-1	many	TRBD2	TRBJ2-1	CASSELASTRDNEQFF	TGCGCCAGCAGTGAACTAGCGTCGACTAGGGACAATGAGCAGTTCTTC
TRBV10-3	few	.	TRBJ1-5	CAISDSGGRNQPQHF	TGTGCCATCAGCGACTCAGGCGGACGCAATCAGCCCCAGCATTTT
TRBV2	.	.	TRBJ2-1	CASKAIRRNNEQFF	TGTGCCAGCAAGGCAATCAGGAGGAACAATGAGCAGTTCTTC
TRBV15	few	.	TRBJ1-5	CATQSPDSSLLNQPQHF	TGTGCCACACAGTCCCCCGACAGCTCCCTTCTCAATCAGCCCCAGCATTTT
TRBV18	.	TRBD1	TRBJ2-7	CASSPTGDRGPYEQYF	TGTGCCAGCTCACCAACCGGCGACAGGGGCCCCTACGAGCAGTACTTC
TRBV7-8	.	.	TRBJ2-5	CASSLVGGSETQYF	TGTGCCAGCAGCTTAGTGGGGGGCTCGGAGACCCAGTACTTC
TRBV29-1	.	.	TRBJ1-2	CSVPEYGYTF	TGCAGCGTTCCCGAATATGGCTACACCTTC
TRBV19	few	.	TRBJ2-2	CASTGRLSTGELFF	TGTGCCAGTACGGGTCGACTCAGCACCGGGGAGCTGTTTTTT
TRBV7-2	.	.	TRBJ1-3	CASSLVKGNTIYF	TGTGCCAGCAGCTTAGTGAAGGGAAACACCATATATTTT
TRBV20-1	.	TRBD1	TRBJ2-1	CSAAGTVSYNEQFF	TGCAGTGCCGCCGGGACAGTCTCCTACAATGAGCAGTTCTTC
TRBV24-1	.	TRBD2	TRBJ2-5	CATSDRLAGGWETQYF	TGTGCCACCAGTGACCGACTAGCGGGAGGGTGGGAGACCCAGTACTTC
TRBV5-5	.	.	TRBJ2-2	CASSLVAGNAGELFF	TGTGCCAGCAGCTTGGTGGCGGGAAATGCCGGGGAGCTGTTTTTT
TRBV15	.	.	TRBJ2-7	CATSSREWGVEQYF	TGTGCCACCAGCTCACGGGAGTGGGGGGTCGAGCAGTACTTC
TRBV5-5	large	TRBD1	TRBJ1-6	CASSFPGQPSNSPLHF	TGTGCCAGCAGCTTTCCGGGACAGCCGTCAAATTCACCCCTCCACTTT
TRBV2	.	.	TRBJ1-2	CASSEDANYGYTF	TGTGCCAGCAGTGAAGATGCTAACTATGGCTACACCTTC
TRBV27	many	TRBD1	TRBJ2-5	CAFTGDRGHTFQETQYF	TGTGCCTTCACGGGAGACAGGGGGCACACCTTTCAAGAGACCCAGTACTTC
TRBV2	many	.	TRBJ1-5	CASTLREYSNQPQHF	TGTGCCAGCACCCTCAGGGAGTATAGCAATCAGCCCCAGCATTTT
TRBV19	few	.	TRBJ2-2	CATSYTNTGELFF	TGTGCCACCTCATATACGAACACCGGGGAGCTGTTTTTT
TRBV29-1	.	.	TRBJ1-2	CSARTANYGYTF	TGCAGCGCTAGGACAGCTAACTATGGCTACACCTTC
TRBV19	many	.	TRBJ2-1	CASMGERYNEQFF	TGTGCCAGTATGGGGGAGCGCTACAATGAGCAGTTCTTC
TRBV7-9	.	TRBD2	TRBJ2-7	CASSFRQTSGSTNEQYF	TGTGCCAGCAGCTTTCGACAGACTAGCGGGAGTACAAACGAGCAGTACTTC
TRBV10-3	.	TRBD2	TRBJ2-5	CATTTSGRGETQYF	TGTGCCACCACAACTAGCGGGAGAGGAGAGACCCAGTACTTC
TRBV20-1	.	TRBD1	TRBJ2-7	CSAMGQGNYEQYF	TGCAGTGCTATGGGACAGGGGAACTACGAGCAGTACTTC
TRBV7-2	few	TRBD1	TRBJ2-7	CASSTQQGYEQYF	TGTGCCAGCAGCACCCAACAGGGGTACGAGCAGTACTTC
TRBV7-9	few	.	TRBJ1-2	CASSLAGANGYTF	TGTGCCAGCAGCTTAGCCGGGGCTAATGGCTACACCTTC
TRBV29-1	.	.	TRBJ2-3	CSVGYGFYTDTQYF	TGCAGCGTTGGATATGGCTTCTACACAGATACGCAGTATTTT
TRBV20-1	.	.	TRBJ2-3	CSASAASTSRGTQYF	TGCAGTGCTAGTGCCGCTAGCACGTCGAGAGGTACGCAGTATTTT
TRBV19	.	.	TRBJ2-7	CASSINHGGGHEQYF	TGTGCCAGTAGTATAAATCATGGTGGGGGCCACGAGCAGTACTTC
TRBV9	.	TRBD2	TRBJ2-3	CASSEGGTRTDTQYF	TGTGCCAGCAGCGAGGGAGGGACTAGGACAGATACGCAGTATTTT
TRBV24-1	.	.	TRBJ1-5	CATSDLDSSNQPQHF	TGTGCCACCAGTGACCTGGACAGCAGCAATCAGCCCCAGCATTTT
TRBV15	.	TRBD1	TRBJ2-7	CATSKSGQGAHEQYF	TGTGCCACCAGCAAATCCGGACAGGGTGCCCACGAGCAGTACTTC
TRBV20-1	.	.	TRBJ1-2	CSARDRGYTF	TGCAGTGCTAGAGACCGTGGCTACACCTTC